These 8 T cell receptor beta chains were sequenced from one sample in a study of blood T cell repertoires in COVID-19. Method: immunoSEQ multiplex PCR; TCRdb's copy keeps in-frame clones and lacks some. The table records over 100,000 clones, about nine tenths of them present only once. The source material was peripheral blood. The receptors shown here come from a woman between 70 and 85 years old with COVID-19, enrolled during active disease.

This rearrangement joins TRBV7-8 to TRBJ1-1; D call uncertain. Germline lookup yields CDR1 SGHVS and CDR2 FQNEAQ. Between the trimmed V and J ends, which lost 6 bases and 2 bases, there was a span of 7 bases. This CDR3 has 12 amino acids. This CDR3 reads CASRSGNTEAFF. The CDR3 bases are TGTGCCAGCAGATCGGGTAACACTGAAGCTTTCTTT.

The CDR3 spells CASSRAPWNSPLHF. The CDR3 nucleotides are TGTGCCAGCAGCCGAGCCCCGTGGAATTCACCCCTCCACTTT. J is TRBJ1-6 and V is TRBV14; D gene unclear. The ends were cut back, 4 bases at V and 7 bases at J, with 11 bases in the middle. Germline V gene sequence: CDR1 SGHDN, CDR2 FVKESK. The CDR3 sequence is 14 residues long.

This chain connects TRBV9 to TRBJ1-2; D gene ambiguous. The V and J ends lost 3 bases and 4 bases respectively, with 10 bases between them. Germline V lookup: CDR1 SGDLS, CDR2 YYNGEE. This CDR3 region has 13 residues. The CDR3 sequence: CASSAVNSYGYTF. The DNA of the CDR3 is TGTGCCAGCAGCGCCGTAAACAGCTATGGCTACACCTTC. Full variable domain (missing parts from reference TRBV9 and TRBJ1-2): DSGVTQTPKHLITATGQRVTLRCSPRSGDLSVYWYQQSLDQGLQFLIQYYNGEERAKGNILERFSAQQFPDLHSELNLSSLELGDSALYFCASSAVNSYGYTFGSGTRLTVV.

The gene calls are TRBV5-1 and TRBJ2-2; weak D call: TRBD2 (6 bases). Germline V lookup: CDR1 SGHRS, CDR2 YFSETQ. The length of the CDR3 is 18 residues. The ends were cut back, 1 base at V and 4 bases at J, with 20 bases in the middle. For the CDR3, the DNA is TGCGCCAGCAGCTTGACGGGGCAGGCCCGGGGGAGCACCGGGGAGCTGTTTTTT. Translating gives CASSLTGQARGSTGELFF.

The CDR3: CASSQDQGHAESGNTIYF. Here the CDR3 DNA reads TGCGCCAGCAGCCAAGATCAAGGACACGCGGAGTCTGGAAACACCATATATTTT. The rearrangement joins TRBV4-1 to TRBJ1-3, with D maybe TRBD1 (5 bases). The CDR3 spans 18 residues. V was pared by 0 bases and J by 1 base, with 16 bases between. Looked up from germline, CDR1 is MGHRA and CDR2 is YSYEKL.

The rearrangement joins TRBV5-6 to TRBJ1-1; D uncertain. The CDR3 is 13 amino acids. Trimming removed 1 base from V and 4 bases from J, with 8 bases in between. From germline, CDR1 is SGHDT and CDR2 YYEEEE. CDR3 protein: CASSLWTFTEAFF. Here the CDR3 DNA reads TGTGCCAGCAGCTTGTGGACTTTCACTGAAGCTTTCTTT. The full variable domain, its missing parts supplied by reference TRBV5-6 and TRBJ1-1, is DAGVTQSPTHLIKTRGQQVTLRCSPKSGHDTVSWYQQALGQGPQFIFQYYEEEERQRGNFPDRFSGHQFPNYSSELNVNALLLGDSALYLCASSLWTFTEAFFGQGTRLTVV.

This chain joins TRBV18 and TRBJ2-1, with D possibly being TRBD2 (6 bases). The CDR3 has 15 amino acids. Germline V lookup: CDR1 KGHSH, CDR2 LQKENI. Trimming left V 4 bases short and J 6 bases short, with 16 bases between. The DNA of the CDR3 is TGTGCCAGCTCACGCGATAGGGGACTGGGCAATGAGCAGTTCTTC. Translated, it gives CASSRDRGLGNEQFF.

The chain links TRBV5-6 to TRBJ2-5, with TRBD2 matching 9 bases. Germline lookup yields CDR1 SGHDT and CDR2 YYEEEE. This CDR3 region has 17 residues. The J segment lost 4 bases and the V segment lost 2 bases, leaving 12 bases of the junction unmatched. In DNA, the CDR3 is TGTGCCAGCAGCTTTTCGGGCGGGGGGGCCTCAGGAGAGACCCAGTACTTC. Translated: CASSFSGGGASGETQYF.